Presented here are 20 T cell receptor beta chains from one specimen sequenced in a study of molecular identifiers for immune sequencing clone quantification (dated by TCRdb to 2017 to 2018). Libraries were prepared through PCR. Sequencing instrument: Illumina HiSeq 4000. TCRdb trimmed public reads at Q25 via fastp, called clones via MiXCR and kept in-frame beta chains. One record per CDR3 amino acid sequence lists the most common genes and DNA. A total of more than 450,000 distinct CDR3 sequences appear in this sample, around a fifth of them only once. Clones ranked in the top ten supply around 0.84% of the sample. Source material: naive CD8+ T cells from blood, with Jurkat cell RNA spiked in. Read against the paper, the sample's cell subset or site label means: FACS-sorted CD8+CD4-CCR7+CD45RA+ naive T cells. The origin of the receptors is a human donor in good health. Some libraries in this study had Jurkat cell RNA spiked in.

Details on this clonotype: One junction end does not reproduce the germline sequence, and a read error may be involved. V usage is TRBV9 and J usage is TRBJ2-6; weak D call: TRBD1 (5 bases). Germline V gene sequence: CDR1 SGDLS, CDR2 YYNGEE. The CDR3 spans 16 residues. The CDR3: CASSVGATSGADVLTF. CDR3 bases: TGTGCCAGCAGCGTAGGAGCAACCTCTGGGGCCGACGTCCTGACTTTC.

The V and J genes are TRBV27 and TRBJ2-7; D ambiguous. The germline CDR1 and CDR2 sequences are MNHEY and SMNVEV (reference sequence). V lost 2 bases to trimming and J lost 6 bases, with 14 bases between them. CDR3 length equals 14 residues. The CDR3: CASSLQPSLCEQYF. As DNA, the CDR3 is TGTGCCAGCAGTTTACAGCCAAGCCTCTGCGAGCAGTACTTC.

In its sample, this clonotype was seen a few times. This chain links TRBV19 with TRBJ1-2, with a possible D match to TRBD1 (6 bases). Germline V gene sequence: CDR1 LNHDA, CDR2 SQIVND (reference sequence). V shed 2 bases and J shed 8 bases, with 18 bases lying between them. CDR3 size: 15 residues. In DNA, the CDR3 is TGTGCCAGTAGTATATCACAGGGTGCTTCTGCCGGCTACACCTTC. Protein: CASSISQGASAGYTF.

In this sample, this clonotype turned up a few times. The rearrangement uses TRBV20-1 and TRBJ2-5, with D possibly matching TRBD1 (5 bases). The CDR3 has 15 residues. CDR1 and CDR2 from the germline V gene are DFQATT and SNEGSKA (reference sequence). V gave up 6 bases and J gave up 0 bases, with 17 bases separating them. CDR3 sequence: CSAKDQTAYQETQYF. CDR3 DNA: TGCAGTGCCAAGGACCAGACAGCATACCAAGAGACCCAGTACTTC.

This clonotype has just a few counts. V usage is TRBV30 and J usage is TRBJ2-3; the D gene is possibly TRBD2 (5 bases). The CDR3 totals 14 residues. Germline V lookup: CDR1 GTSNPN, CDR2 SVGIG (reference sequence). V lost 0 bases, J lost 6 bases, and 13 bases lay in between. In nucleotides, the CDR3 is TGTGCCTGGAGTGTAGACCACCGCGGGGATACGCAGTATTTT. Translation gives CAWSVDHRGDTQYF.

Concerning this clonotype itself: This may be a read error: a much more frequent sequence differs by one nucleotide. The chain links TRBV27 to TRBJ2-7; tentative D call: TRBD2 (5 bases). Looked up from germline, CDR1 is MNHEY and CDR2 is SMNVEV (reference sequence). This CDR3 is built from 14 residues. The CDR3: CASSLRGNTYEQCF. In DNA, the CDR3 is TGTGCCAGCAGTTTGAGAGGGAACACCTACGAGCAGTGCTTC.

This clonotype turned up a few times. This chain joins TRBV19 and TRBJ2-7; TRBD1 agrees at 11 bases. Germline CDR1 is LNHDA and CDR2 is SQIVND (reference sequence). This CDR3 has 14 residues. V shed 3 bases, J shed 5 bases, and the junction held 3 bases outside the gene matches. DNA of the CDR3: TGTGCCAGTAGTATCGGACAGGGGGCCCACGAGCAGTACTTC. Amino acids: CASSIGQGAHEQYF. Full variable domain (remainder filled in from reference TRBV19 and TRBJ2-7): DGGITQSPKYLFRKEGQNVTLSCEQNLNHDAMYWYRQDPGQGLRLIYYSQIVNDFQKGDIAEGYSVSREKKESFPLTVTSAQKNPTAFYLCASSIGQGAHEQYFGPGTRLTVT.

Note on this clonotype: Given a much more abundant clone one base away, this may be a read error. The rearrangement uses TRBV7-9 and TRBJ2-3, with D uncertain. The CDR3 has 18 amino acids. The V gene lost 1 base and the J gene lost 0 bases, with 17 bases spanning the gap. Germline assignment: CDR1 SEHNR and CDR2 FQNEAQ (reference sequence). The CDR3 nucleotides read TGTGCCAGCAGCTTAGTCATCAAGCCAACCACTAGCACAGATACGCAGTATTTT. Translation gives CASSLVIKPTTSTDTQYF.

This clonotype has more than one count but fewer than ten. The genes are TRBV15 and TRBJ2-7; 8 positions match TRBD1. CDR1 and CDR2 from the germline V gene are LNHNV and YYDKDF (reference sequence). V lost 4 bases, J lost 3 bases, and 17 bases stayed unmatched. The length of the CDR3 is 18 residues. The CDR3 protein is CATSNHRDPGQDLYEQYF. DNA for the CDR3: TGTGCCACCAGCAACCACAGAGACCCGGGACAGGACCTCTACGAGCAGTACTTC.

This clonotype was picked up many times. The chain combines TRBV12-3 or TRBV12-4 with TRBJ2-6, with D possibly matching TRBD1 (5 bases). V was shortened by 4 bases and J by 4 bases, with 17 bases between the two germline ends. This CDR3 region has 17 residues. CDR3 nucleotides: TGTGCCAGCAGTTCTTCAGGGCCCCCCTCGGGGGCCAACGTCCTGACTTTC. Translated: CASSSSGPPSGANVLTF.

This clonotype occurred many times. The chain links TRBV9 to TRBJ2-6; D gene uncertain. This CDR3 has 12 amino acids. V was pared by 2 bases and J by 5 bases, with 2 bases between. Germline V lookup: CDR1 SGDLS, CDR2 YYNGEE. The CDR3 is CASSVRANVLTF. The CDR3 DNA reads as TGTGCCAGCAGCGTGAGGGCCAACGTCCTGACTTTC.

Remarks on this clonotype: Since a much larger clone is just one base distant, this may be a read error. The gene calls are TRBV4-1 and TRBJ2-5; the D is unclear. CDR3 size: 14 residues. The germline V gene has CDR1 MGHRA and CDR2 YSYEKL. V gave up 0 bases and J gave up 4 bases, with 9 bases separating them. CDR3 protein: CASSQDHQRETQYF. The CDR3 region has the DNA TGCGCCAGCAGCCAAGATCACCAACGAGAGACCCAGTACTTC.

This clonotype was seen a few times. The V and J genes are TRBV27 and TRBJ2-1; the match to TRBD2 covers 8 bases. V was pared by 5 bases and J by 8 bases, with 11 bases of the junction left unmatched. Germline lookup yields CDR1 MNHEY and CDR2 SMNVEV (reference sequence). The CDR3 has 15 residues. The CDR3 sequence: CASSGSGSSWDEQFF. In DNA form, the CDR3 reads TGTGCCAGCAGTGGGAGCGGGAGTAGTTGGGATGAGCAGTTCTTC.

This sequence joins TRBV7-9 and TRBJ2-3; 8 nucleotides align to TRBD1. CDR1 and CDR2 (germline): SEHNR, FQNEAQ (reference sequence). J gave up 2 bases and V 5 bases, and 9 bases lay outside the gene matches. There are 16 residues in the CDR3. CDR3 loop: CASSRPLTGDTDTQYF. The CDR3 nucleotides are TGTGCCAGCAGCCGTCCCTTGACAGGGGACACAGATACGCAGTATTTT.

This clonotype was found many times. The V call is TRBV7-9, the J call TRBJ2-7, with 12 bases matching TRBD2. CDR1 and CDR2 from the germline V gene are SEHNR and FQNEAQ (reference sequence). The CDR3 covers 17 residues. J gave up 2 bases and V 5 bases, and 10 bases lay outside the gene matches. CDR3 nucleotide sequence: TGTGCCAGCAGCGGTACTAGCGGGGGGTCTTTAGCCTACGAGCAGTACTTC. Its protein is CASSGTSGGSLAYEQYF.

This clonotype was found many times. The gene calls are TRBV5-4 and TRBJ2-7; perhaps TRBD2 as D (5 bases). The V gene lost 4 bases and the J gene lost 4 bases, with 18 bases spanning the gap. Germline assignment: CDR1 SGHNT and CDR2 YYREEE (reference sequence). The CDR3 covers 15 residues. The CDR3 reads CASSPGLTGRYEQYF. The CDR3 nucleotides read TGTGCCAGCAGCCCTGGACTTACGGGAAGGTACGAGCAGTACTTC.

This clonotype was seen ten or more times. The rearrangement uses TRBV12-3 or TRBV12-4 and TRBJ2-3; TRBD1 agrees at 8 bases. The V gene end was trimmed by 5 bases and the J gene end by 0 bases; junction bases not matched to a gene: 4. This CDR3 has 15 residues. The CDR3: CASSMGQVSTDTQYF. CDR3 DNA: TGTGCCAGCAGTATGGGACAGGTTAGCACAGATACGCAGTATTTT.

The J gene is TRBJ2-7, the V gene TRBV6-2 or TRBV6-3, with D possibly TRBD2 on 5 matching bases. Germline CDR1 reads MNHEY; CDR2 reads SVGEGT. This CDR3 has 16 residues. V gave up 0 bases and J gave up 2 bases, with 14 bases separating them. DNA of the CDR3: TGTGCCAGCAGTTACTCGACCGGGATCCGAACCTACGAGCAGTACTTC. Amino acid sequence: CASSYSTGIRTYEQYF.

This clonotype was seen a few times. Written as DNA, the CDR3 is TGTGCCACTTTAATGTGGGCTGAAGCTTTCTTT. This codes for CATLMWAEAFF. This chain links TRBV19 with TRBJ1-1; D is undetermined. The CDR3 length is 11 residues. Trimming cost V 10 bases and J 6 bases, with 12 bases left between them. The germline gives CDR1 LNHDA, CDR2 SQIVND (reference sequence).

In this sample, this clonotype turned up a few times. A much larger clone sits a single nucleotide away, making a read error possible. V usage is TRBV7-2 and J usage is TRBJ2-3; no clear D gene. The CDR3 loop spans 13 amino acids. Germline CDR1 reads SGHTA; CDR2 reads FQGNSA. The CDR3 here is CASTRPDADTRYF. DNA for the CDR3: TGTGCCAGCACCCGGCCCGACGCAGATACGCGGTATTTT.